This is a list of T cell receptor beta chains from one sample in a study of blood T cell repertoires in COVID-19. The method was immunoSEQ multiplex PCR; TCRdb's version includes in-frame clones alone and lacks a portion of them. The table records about 45,000 clones, approximately 90% of them present only once. Sequencing was carried out using peripheral blood. The receptors were gathered from a woman older than 75 with active COVID-19. The CDR3 runs from the conserved cysteine through the conserved F or W. A D gene is named only where the DNA matches it firmly. Only some rows state a clone size, as once, few, many or a class for expanded clones.

cdr3_nt,cdr3_aa,clone_size,v_call,cdr3_length,d_call,j_call
TGCAGCGTTGTCATAGCGGGGGGCAGTAGGGGTACGCAGTATTTT,CSVVIAGGSRGTQYF,.,TRBV29-1,15,TRBD2,TRBJ2-3
TGTGCCAGCAGCCCCGGGGGGGACAGGGGGCGCGGGACTGAAGCTTTCTTT,CASSPGGDRGRGTEAFF,.,TRBV6-4,17,TRBD1,TRBJ1-1
TGTGCCAGCAGCTTAGTGGCGGTGCCGAACACTGAAGCTTTCTTT,CASSLVAVPNTEAFF,.,TRBV11-2,15,.,TRBJ1-1
TGTGCCAGCTCACCTGGGGCAGGGGCTTCCCACGAGCAGTACTTC,CASSPGAGASHEQYF,.,TRBV18,15,.,TRBJ2-7
TGTGCCAGCAGCCCGCGACTAGCGGGGGCCCATCGGGTCTTC,CASSPRLAGAHRVF,.,TRBV3-1/TRBV3-2,14,TRBD2,TRBJ2-1
TGTGCCAGCAGTGCCGACAGGGCCTACAATGAGCAGTTCTTC,CASSADRAYNEQFF,.,TRBV25-1,14,TRBD1,TRBJ2-1
TGTGCCTGGAGGGCGGCGGAGGACAACACCGGGGAGCTGTTTTTT,CAWRAAEDNTGELFF,.,TRBV30,15,.,TRBJ2-2
TGTGCCAGCAGCTTCGGACAGCTCATCTCCTACGAGCAGTACTTC,CASSFGQLISYEQYF,.,TRBV11-2,15,.,TRBJ2-7
TGTGCCAGCAGTTTATTGCAGGGAACTGAAGCTTTCTTT,CASSLLQGTEAFF,.,TRBV12-3/TRBV12-4,13,.,TRBJ1-1
TGTGCCAGCAGCGTAGAGGGGGCGGGTCCCTACGAGCAGTACTTC,CASSVEGAGPYEQYF,.,TRBV9,15,TRBD1,TRBJ2-7
TGTGCCAGCAGCATCCAGGGACAGGGAGTTTTGGATACGCAGTTTTTT,CASSIQGQGVLDTQFF,.,TRBV5-5,16,TRBD1,TRBJ2-3
TGTGCCAGCAGCCCAAACTATGCAGAGACCCAGTACTTC,CASSPNYAETQYF,.,TRBV7-7,13,.,TRBJ2-5
TGTGCCAGCAGCTTTGACAGGGTGGGCAATGAGCAGTTCTTC,CASSFDRVGNEQFF,.,TRBV7-2,14,TRBD1,TRBJ2-1
TGTGCCAGTAGATACACCGGGACAGCTAATTCACCCCTCCACTTT,CASRYTGTANSPLHF,.,TRBV19,15,TRBD1,TRBJ1-6
TGTGCCAGCAGCCCCGCTGCGGCAACCTACGAGCAGTACTTC,CASSPAAATYEQYF,.,TRBV7-6,14,.,TRBJ2-7
TGTGCCACCCGGGACTTTGGGCACACTGAAGCTTTCTTT,CATRDFGHTEAFF,once,TRBV6-6,13,.,TRBJ1-1
TGTGCCAGCAGCCTGAATGCGGCAGGGGTTAATGAAAAACTGTTTTTT,CASSLNAAGVNEKLFF,.,TRBV7-2,16,.,TRBJ1-4
TGTGCCAGCAGACCTACAGGGACAAATTCACCCCTCCACTTT,CASRPTGTNSPLHF,.,TRBV6-2/TRBV6-3,14,.,TRBJ1-6
TGTGCCTGGGATTACGGACAGACCTACGAGCAGTACTTC,CAWDYGQTYEQYF,.,TRBV30,13,.,TRBJ2-7
TGTGCCAGCAGTCGGGGACTAGTAGAAGAGACCCAGTACTTC,CASSRGLVEETQYF,.,TRBV2,14,TRBD2,TRBJ2-5
TGTGCCAGCAGCTTTCCAGGGGGCACCGGGGAGCTGTTTTTT,CASSFPGGTGELFF,.,TRBV5-5,14,TRBD1,TRBJ2-2
TGTGCCAGCACTCAGGGGGCATATGAAAAACTGTTTTTT,CASTQGAYEKLFF,.,TRBV7-2,13,TRBD1,TRBJ1-4
TGTGCCAGCAGCCGGAAGCGGGGGGCAGTTGGGTACACAGATACGCAGTATTTT,CASSRKRGAVGYTDTQYF,.,TRBV13,18,TRBD2,TRBJ2-3
TGTGCCAGCAGCCGGGAGCGCGGGGGGGCCGATGAGCAGTTCTTC,CASSRERGGADEQFF,few,TRBV5-6,15,TRBD2,TRBJ2-1
TGTGCCTGGAGTCCGGGACAACCCTCTGGAAACACCATATATTTT,CAWSPGQPSGNTIYF,once,TRBV30,15,.,TRBJ1-3
TGCGCCAGCAGCACTCGGGACAGGCAGTCCTACGAGCAGTACTTC,CASSTRDRQSYEQYF,.,TRBV4-1,15,TRBD1,TRBJ2-7
TGTGCCAGCAGACGCGGACAGTTTGAAGCTTTCTTT,CASRRGQFEAFF,.,TRBV28,12,.,TRBJ1-1
TGTGCCAGCAGCTTTGGTGGTGGGAGCGACTATGGCTACACCTTC,CASSFGGGSDYGYTF,.,TRBV7-9,15,.,TRBJ1-2
TGTGCCAGCAGCTTAGACAGTACGAACACTGAAGCTTTCTTT,CASSLDSTNTEAFF,.,TRBV5-4,14,.,TRBJ1-1
TGTGCCAGCAGCCAAATCGCGGGACAGGGGGGTGAAAAACTGTTTTTT,CASSQIAGQGGEKLFF,once,TRBV14,16,TRBD1,TRBJ1-4
TGTGCCAGCAGATTTGGACTAGCGGGGGATTACGAGCAGTACTTC,CASRFGLAGDYEQYF,.,TRBV27,15,TRBD2,TRBJ2-7
TGTGCCAGTAGTATACAGGGGCCCCTCTACAATGAGCAGTTCTTC,CASSIQGPLYNEQFF,.,TRBV19,15,.,TRBJ2-1
TGCGCCAGCAGCTGGTTGGAACTAGCGGACTCAGATACGCAGTATTTT,CASSWLELADSDTQYF,.,TRBV5-1,16,TRBD2,TRBJ2-3
TGTGCCAGCAGCGCGGGTCTTAATGAAAAACTGTTTTTT,CASSAGLNEKLFF,.,TRBV11-2,13,.,TRBJ1-4
TGTGCCAGCAGTTTGGGGTTGGGGGGTAGGGATTCACCCCTCCACTTT,CASSLGLGGRDSPLHF,.,TRBV6-5,16,.,TRBJ1-6
TGTGCCAGCAGCCGGGGCTATGGCTACACCTTC,CASSRGYGYTF,once,TRBV12-3/TRBV12-4,11,.,TRBJ1-2
TGTGCCAGCAGCTACTGGACAGGAAACTATGGCTACACCTTC,CASSYWTGNYGYTF,.,TRBV11-2,14,TRBD1,TRBJ1-2
TGTGCCAGCAGCGTCCGGGTTGCGTACGAGCAGTACTTC,CASSVRVAYEQYF,.,TRBV7-8,13,.,TRBJ2-7
TGTGCCACCAGTGATCCCCTTGGGCCCTACGAGCAGTACTTC,CATSDPLGPYEQYF,once,TRBV24-1,14,.,TRBJ2-7
TGTGCCAGTAGTATTGAGGACAGGGGTGGCTACACCTTC,CASSIEDRGGYTF,.,TRBV19,13,TRBD1,TRBJ1-2
TGTGCTAGTGGTCCATCCGGGGCAGGGGGCGCGAATACGCAGTATTTT,CASGPSGAGGANTQYF,.,TRBV12-5,16,TRBD1,TRBJ2-3
TGCAGTGGTGGCAGCGACTATGGCTACACCTTC,CSGGSDYGYTF,.,TRBV20-1,11,.,TRBJ1-2
TGTGCCAGCAGTTCGGCCGTTCTTACGGGGACCCAGTACTTC,CASSSAVLTGTQYF,.,TRBV6-2/TRBV6-3,14,.,TRBJ2-5
TGTGCCAGCAGCCCCCTCCCGGGTGAGCAGTACTTC,CASSPLPGEQYF,.,TRBV5-4,12,.,TRBJ2-7
TGTGCCAGCCGACTAGGAGCAGATACGCAGTATTTT,CASRLGADTQYF,once,TRBV12-3/TRBV12-4,12,.,TRBJ2-3
TGCGCCAGCAGCCTTCCCGGGGGAGCTCCCGACAATGAGCAGTTCTTC,CASSLPGGAPDNEQFF,.,TRBV4-1,16,.,TRBJ2-1
TGTGCCAGCAGTTACTCGGGCCAGGGGGCAGAGACCCAGTACTTC,CASSYSGQGAETQYF,.,TRBV6-2/TRBV6-3,15,TRBD1,TRBJ2-5
TGTGCCAGCAGCTTGGGCAGGGCAACTAATGAAAAACTGTTTTTT,CASSLGRATNEKLFF,medium-sized,TRBV5-4,15,.,TRBJ1-4
TGTGCCAGCAGTTCAAGCGGGGGGGCCGTTTATACGCAGTATTTT,CASSSSGGAVYTQYF,once,TRBV28,15,TRBD2,TRBJ2-3
TGTGCCAGCAGTTTGGCCGGGTGGAACACTGAAGCTTTCTTT,CASSLAGWNTEAFF,few,TRBV28,14,.,TRBJ1-1
TGTGCCAGCAGCGGCCGACAGGGGAACTATGGCTACACCTTC,CASSGRQGNYGYTF,.,TRBV9,14,TRBD1,TRBJ1-2